Following are 24 T cell receptor beta chains from one sample sequenced in a study of PD-L1 blockade in urothelial cancer. TCRdb keeps only in-frame clones here, not all; method: immunoSEQ multiplex PCR. The profile shows 30,000 to 35,000 clones, roughly 84% of them singletons. Time point described: pretreatment peripheral blood. Sample: PBMCs, taken around atezolizumab (anti-PD-L1) treatment. The receptor set was obtained from a man in his 60s with urothelial cancer.

This chain joins TRBV5-1 and TRBJ2-1; the match to TRBD1 covers 10 bases. Losses at the gene ends were 4 bases for V and 6 bases for J; bases not matched to a gene: 10. Germline V gene data show CDR1 as SGHRS and CDR2 as YFSETQ. The CDR3 covers 16 residues. CDR3 nucleotides: TGCGCCAGCAGCCTTGGTGGGACAGGGGAAGGCAATGAGCAGTTCTTC. Translating gives CASSLGGTGEGNEQFF.

V gene TRBV2 combines with J gene TRBJ2-5; no clear D. Per the germline V gene, CDR1 is SNHLY and CDR2 is FYNNEI. CDR3 length equals 14 residues. The V end lost 8 bases, the J end lost 5 bases, and 18 bases lay between the germline ends. As DNA, the CDR3 is TGTGCCAGCGGATTGGGCTCAGCAGGCGAGACCCAGTACTTC. Protein sequence: CASGLGSAGETQYF. The whole variable domain, remainder taken from reference TRBV2 and TRBJ2-5, is EPEVTQTPSHQVTQMGQEVILRCVPISNHLYFYWYRQILGQKVEFLVSFYNNEISEKSEIFDDQFSVERPDGSNFTLKIRSTKLEDSAMYFCASGLGSAGETQYFGPGTRLLVL.

The genes are TRBV4-2 and TRBJ2-7; a possible D gene is TRBD2 (7 bases). CDR3 length equals 15 residues. The V end was cut by 2 bases, the J end by 1 base, with 12 bases between. Germline V gene data show CDR1 as LGHNA and CDR2 as YNFKEQ. CDR3 sequence (DNA): TGTGCCAGCAGCCAAAAGGGGGGGCTTTCCTACGAGCAGTACTTC. Its translation is CASSQKGGLSYEQYF.

This clone was seen only once. J is TRBJ2-7 and V is TRBV6-5; D gene unclear. Germline CDR1 MNHEY, CDR2 SVGAGI. The CDR3 is 15 amino acids. V was cut by 2 bases and J by 0 bases, with 11 bases left in between. CDR3 bases: TGTGCCAGCAGTTACGGTCTACCCTACTCCTACGAGCAGTACTTC. Amino acids: CASSYGLPYSYEQYF.

This sequence joins TRBV5-1 and TRBJ2-7, with TRBD1 matching 11 bases. Germline assignment: CDR1 SGHRS and CDR2 YFSETQ. J gave up 4 bases and V 7 bases, and 1 base lay outside the gene matches. There are 12 residues in the CDR3. CDR3 in amino acids: CASGTGGYEQYF. The CDR3 bases are TGCGCCAGCGGGACAGGGGGGTACGAGCAGTACTTC.

This chain links TRBV30 with TRBJ2-7; 8 nucleotides match TRBD1. V dropped 1 base and J dropped 2; count of bases not matched to a gene: 7. Germline CDR1 reads GTSNPN; CDR2 reads SVGIG (reference sequence). This CDR3 spans 15 amino acids. The CDR3 reads CAWSAGSTGAYEQYF. The CDR3 nucleotides read TGTGCCTGGAGTGCGGGATCGACAGGGGCCTACGAGCAGTACTTC.

V usage is TRBV11-2 and J usage is TRBJ2-3; D not resolved. Germline-derived CDR1 and CDR2 are SGHAT and FQNNGV. Trimming took 5 bases from V and 1 from J, leaving 7 bases between them. The length of the CDR3 is 13 residues. The CDR3 region is CASSITRTDTQYF. The CDR3 DNA is TGTGCCAGCAGCATAACACGCACAGATACGCAGTATTTT.

The chain is built from TRBV14 and TRBJ2-1, with 8 nucleotides matching TRBD1. The V segment lost 6 bases and the J segment 2 bases; nucleotides outside the gene matches: 6. The CDR3 consists of 15 residues. Germline V gene data show CDR1 as SGHDN and CDR2 as FVKESK. The DNA of the CDR3 is TGTGCCAGCAGAGAGACAGGGGCGGCCTACAATGAGCAGTTCTTC. Its translation: CASRETGAAYNEQFF.

The gene calls are TRBV19 and TRBJ2-2, with D possibly TRBD2 on 5 matching bases. Trimming shortened V by 6 bases and J by 7 bases, and 15 bases separated the two germline ends. Germline CDR1 is LNHDA and CDR2 is SQIVND (reference sequence). CDR3 size: 14 residues. CDR3 DNA: TGTGCCAGTAGCCGGACGGGGTCTGGCGGGGAGCTGTTTTTT. This translates into CASSRTGSGGELFF.

The chain employs TRBV27 and TRBJ2-3; 7 bases align to TRBD1. The germline gives CDR1 MNHEY, CDR2 SMNVEV (reference sequence). J gave up 6 bases and V 8 bases, and 8 bases lay outside the gene matches. CDR3 size: 13 residues. CDR3 loop: CASSRGGADTQYF. In nucleotides, the CDR3 is TGTGCCAGCTCGCGAGGGGGCGCGGATACGCAGTATTTT.

The chain is built from TRBV4-3 and TRBJ2-7; 7 bases map to TRBD1. Germline V lookup: CDR1 LGHNA, CDR2 YSLEER. V lost 2 bases to trimming and J lost 4 bases; unmatched junction nucleotides: 14. The CDR3 length is 17 residues. The CDR3 DNA sequence: TGCGCCAGCAGCCAATCCGGAGTCGGACAGGCATTGTACGAGCAGTACTTC. This translates into CASSQSGVGQALYEQYF.

The V and J genes are TRBV9 and TRBJ2-2; 9 bases map to TRBD1. The CDR3 contains 15 residues. Looked up from germline, CDR1 is SGDLS and CDR2 is YYNGEE. V lost 3 bases to trimming and J lost 5 bases; unmatched junction nucleotides: 5. This CDR3 is CASSAGTGWTGELFF. Here the CDR3 DNA reads TGTGCCAGCAGCGCGGGGACAGGGTGGACCGGGGAGCTGTTTTTT.

The J gene is TRBJ1-4, the V gene TRBV5-1, with 7 bases aligning to TRBD1. The junction had 6 bases not matched to a gene; V was cut back by 0 bases and J by 10 bases. Germline V gene sequence: CDR1 SGHRS, CDR2 YFSETQ. The length of the CDR3 is 14 residues. CDR3 loop: CASSLATGTGKLFF. Here the CDR3 DNA reads TGCGCCAGCAGCTTGGCGACAGGGACTGGAAAACTGTTTTTT.

CDR3 sequence: CATTPGASGNTGELFF. The CDR3 DNA reads TGCGCCACCACCCCCGGGGCTAGCGGCAACACCGGGGAGCTGTTTTTT. The chain has TRBV5-1 and TRBJ2-2; 7 bases are shared with TRBD2. V lost 9 bases to trimming and J lost 2 bases; unmatched junction nucleotides: 13. The CDR3 length is 16 residues. CDR1 SGHRS and CDR2 YFSETQ come from the germline V gene.

The chain recombines TRBV7-9 with TRBJ2-7, with D hard to call. Germline values: CDR1 SEHNR, CDR2 FQNEAQ (reference sequence). V was trimmed by 4 bases and J by 1 base, leaving 5 bases between them. The CDR3 sequence is 12 residues long. The CDR3 spells CASSSRSYEQYF. The DNA of the CDR3 is TGTGCCAGCAGCTCCCGGTCCTACGAGCAGTACTTC.

This chain uses TRBV7-9 with TRBJ2-7, with D maybe TRBD2 (5 bases). Germline V lookup: CDR1 SEHNR, CDR2 FQNEAQ (reference sequence). V lost 0 bases and J lost 3, with 9 bases in between. The CDR3 runs 14 residues. The CDR3 loop reads CASSLAGVYYEQYF. CDR3 DNA sequence: TGTGCCAGCAGCTTAGCGGGAGTTTACTACGAGCAGTACTTC. The full variable domain, its missing parts supplied by reference TRBV7-9 and TRBJ2-7, is DTGVSQNPRHKITKRGQNVTFRCDPISEHNRLYWYRQTLGQGPEFLTYFQNEAQLEKSRLLSDRFSAERPKGSFSTLEIQRTEQGDSAMYLCASSLAGVYYEQYFGPGTRLTVT.

The chain couples TRBV29-1 to TRBJ2-1; TRBD2 is a possible D gene (5 bases). V lost 5 bases to trimming and J lost 14 bases, with 13 bases between them. The CDR3 is made up of 10 amino acids. Germline V gene sequence: CDR1 SQVTM, CDR2 ANQGSEA. The chain's CDR3 is CSVTRYLEFF. The CDR3 coding sequence is TGCAGCGTTACTAGGTACCTGGAGTTCTTC.

This sequence joins TRBV4-1 and TRBJ2-5; D is perhaps TRBD2 (6 bases). Germline CDR1 MGHRA, CDR2 YSYEKL. Trimming cost V 2 bases and J 4 bases, with 11 bases left between them. CDR3 length equals 14 residues. CDR3: CASSQTETRETQYF. The CDR3 DNA is TGCGCCAGCAGCCAAACCGAGACTAGAGAGACCCAGTACTTC.

This clone was seen only a few times. The genes are TRBV7-9 and TRBJ2-3, with a possible D match to TRBD1 (5 bases). This CDR3 spans 16 amino acids. Germline V gives CDR1 SEHNR, CDR2 FQNEAQ (reference sequence). Trimming shortened V by 5 bases and J by 3 bases, and 18 bases separated the two germline ends. This CDR3 reads CASSKKVQGITDTQYF. The CDR3 DNA sequence: TGTGCCAGCAGCAAGAAAGTTCAGGGCATTACAGATACGCAGTATTTT.

This chain uses TRBV27 with TRBJ2-7; D gene uncertain. V was shortened by 5 bases and J by 5 bases, with 19 bases between the two germline ends. Germline CDR1 MNHEY, CDR2 SMNVEV (reference sequence). This CDR3 is 15 amino acids long. DNA for the CDR3: TGTGCCAGCAGTCCCACGAGGCTCCTTCTGGACGAGCAGTACTTC. This translates into CASSPTRLLLDEQYF.

The rearrangement joins TRBV5-1 to TRBJ1-2, with TRBD1 matching over 8 bases. The CDR3 totals 14 residues. Germline CDR1 reads SGHRS; CDR2 reads YFSETQ. J gave up 3 bases and V 0 bases, and 1 base lay outside the gene matches. Written as DNA, the CDR3 is TGCGCCAGCAGCTTGGGGGGACAGGACTATGGCTACACCTTC. It is translated as CASSLGGQDYGYTF.

The chain couples TRBV6-1 to TRBJ1-2, with 7 bases identical to TRBD1. The CDR3 spans 13 residues. Germline CDR1 reads MNHNS; CDR2 reads SASEGT. Trimming at V came to 6 bases and at J to 4 bases, leaving 5 bases not matched to a gene. DNA of the CDR3: TGTGCCAGCAGCACAGGGGCGAGCTATGGCTACACCTTC. Its translation is CASSTGASYGYTF.

The count of this clone is one. The rearrangement links TRBV6-5 to TRBJ1-4, with D possibly matching TRBD1 (5 bases). The CDR3 extends over 13 amino acids. In germline, CDR1 is MNHEY, CDR2 SVGAGI. Trimming removed 2 bases from V and 8 bases from J, with 9 bases in between. The CDR3 reads CASSYGGVEKLFF. In DNA, the CDR3 is TGTGCCAGCAGTTACGGGGGGGTAGAAAAACTGTTTTTT.

The V call is TRBV5-4, the J call TRBJ1-2, with no clear D. V was clipped by 4 bases and J by 3 bases, with 13 bases between them. From germline, CDR1 is SGHNT and CDR2 YYREEE (reference sequence). This CDR3 comprises 14 residues. DNA of the CDR3: TGTGCCAGCAGCCGGGAGGCGACCGACTATGGCTACACCTTC. Translated: CASSREATDYGYTF.